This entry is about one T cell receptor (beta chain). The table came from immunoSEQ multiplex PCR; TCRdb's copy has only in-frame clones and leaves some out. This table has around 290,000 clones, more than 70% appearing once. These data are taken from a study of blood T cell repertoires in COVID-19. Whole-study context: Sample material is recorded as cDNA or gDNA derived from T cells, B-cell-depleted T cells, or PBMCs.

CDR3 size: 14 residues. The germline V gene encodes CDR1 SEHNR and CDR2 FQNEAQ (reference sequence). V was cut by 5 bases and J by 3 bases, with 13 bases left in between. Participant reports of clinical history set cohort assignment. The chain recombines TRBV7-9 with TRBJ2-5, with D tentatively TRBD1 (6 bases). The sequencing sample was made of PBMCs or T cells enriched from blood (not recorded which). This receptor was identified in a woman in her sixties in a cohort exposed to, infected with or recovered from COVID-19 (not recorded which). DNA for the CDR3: TGTGCCAGCAGCACCGGGACACCAAAAGAGACCCAGTACTTC. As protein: CASSTGTPKETQYF.